Listed below are T cell receptor beta chains from one sample, sequenced in a study of PD-L1 blockade in urothelial cancer. Generated by immunoSEQ multiplex PCR, the TCRdb table keeps only in-frame clones and is missing some. This sample carries some 20,000 clones, 70% to 90% of them seen once, and the ten largest clones take 3.7%. The sample in question was PBMCs, obtained around atezolizumab (anti-PD-L1) treatment. The source of these receptors is a man aged 45-65 years with urothelial cancer. Each CDR3 is given without its conserved first and last residue. The listing skips clone size in some rows; elsewhere it reads once, few, many or a size class.

>-|TRBV27
ASSLLGQNIQY
>-|TRBV25-1
ASSKLPGQGIVTGELF
>-|TRBV6-5
ASSYSGIVSYEQY
>-|TRBV6-1
ASREQGTGYT
>-|TRBV2
ASSEAPGPETQY
>-|TRBV6-6
ASSSGIPKKRQY
>-|TRBV11-2
ASSLDLGGTPYEQY
>-|TRBV11-2
ASSLVGQGAQPYEQY
>-|TRBV19
ASSIVVGASNQPQH
>-|TRBV10-1
AVSSGGNPNEQF
>-|TRBV11-3
ASSPSGTGYSGANVLT
>once|TRBV27
ASSPQRQASGANVLT
>-|TRBV10-3
AISESGAGDH
>-|TRBV27
ASSLGSGRSYNEQF
>once|TRBV7-2
ASSLAGGRYNEQF
>once|TRBV2
ASSEAGVDQPQH
>-|TRBV2
ASSLLAGGSYNEQF
>-|TRBV20-1
SGLSRETQY